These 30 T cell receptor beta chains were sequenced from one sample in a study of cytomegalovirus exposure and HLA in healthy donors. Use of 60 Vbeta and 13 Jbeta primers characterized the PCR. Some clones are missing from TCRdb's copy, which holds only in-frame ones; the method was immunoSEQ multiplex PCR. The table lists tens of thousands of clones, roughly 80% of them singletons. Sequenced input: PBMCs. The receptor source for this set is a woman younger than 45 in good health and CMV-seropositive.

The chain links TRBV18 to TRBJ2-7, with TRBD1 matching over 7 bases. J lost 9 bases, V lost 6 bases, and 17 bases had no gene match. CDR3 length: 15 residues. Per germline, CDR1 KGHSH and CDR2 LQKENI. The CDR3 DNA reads TGTGCCAGCTCGGCGTGGGACAGCCAAGAGGTCGGGCAGTACTTC. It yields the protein CASSAWDSQEVGQYF.

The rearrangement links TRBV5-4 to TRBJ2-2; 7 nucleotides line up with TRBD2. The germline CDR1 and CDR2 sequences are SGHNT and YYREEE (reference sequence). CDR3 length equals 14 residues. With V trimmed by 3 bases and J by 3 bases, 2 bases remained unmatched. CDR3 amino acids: CASSSLADTGELFF. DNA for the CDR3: TGTGCCAGCAGCTCCCTAGCGGACACCGGGGAGCTGTTTTTT.

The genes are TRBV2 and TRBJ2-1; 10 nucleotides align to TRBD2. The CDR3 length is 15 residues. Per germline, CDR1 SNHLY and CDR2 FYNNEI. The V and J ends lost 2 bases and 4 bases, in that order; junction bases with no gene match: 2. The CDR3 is CASSELAGVYNEQFF. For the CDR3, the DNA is TGTGCCAGCAGTGAACTAGCGGGGGTTTACAATGAGCAGTTCTTC.

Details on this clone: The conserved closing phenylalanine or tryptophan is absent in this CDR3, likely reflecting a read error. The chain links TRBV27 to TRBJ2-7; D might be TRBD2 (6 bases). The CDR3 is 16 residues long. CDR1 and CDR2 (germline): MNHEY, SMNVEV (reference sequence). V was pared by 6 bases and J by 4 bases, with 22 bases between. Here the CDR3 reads CASREGNTLSPYEQYL. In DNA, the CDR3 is TGTGCCAGCAGGGAGGGGAACACCCTATCACCTTACGAGCAGTACCTC.

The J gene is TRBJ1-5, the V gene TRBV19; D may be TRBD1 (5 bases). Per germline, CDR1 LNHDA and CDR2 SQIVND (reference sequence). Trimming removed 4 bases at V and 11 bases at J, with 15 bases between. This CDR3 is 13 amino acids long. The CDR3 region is CASSRGDPWAQHF. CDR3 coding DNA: TGTGCCAGTAGTAGGGGGGACCCCTGGGCCCAGCATTTT.

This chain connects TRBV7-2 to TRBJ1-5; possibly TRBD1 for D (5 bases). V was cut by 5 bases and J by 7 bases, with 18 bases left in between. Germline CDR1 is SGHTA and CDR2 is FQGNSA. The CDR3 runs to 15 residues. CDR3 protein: CASSARGSGSQPQHF. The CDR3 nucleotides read TGTGCCAGCAGCGCCCGGGGGTCAGGGAGCCAGCCCCAGCATTTT.

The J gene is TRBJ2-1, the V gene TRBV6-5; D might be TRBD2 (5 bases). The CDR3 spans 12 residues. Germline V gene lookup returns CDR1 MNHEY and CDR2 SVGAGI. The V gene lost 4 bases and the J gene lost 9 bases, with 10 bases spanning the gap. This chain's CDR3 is CASSWAGLEQFF. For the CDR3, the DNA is TGTGCCAGCAGTTGGGCGGGCCTTGAGCAGTTCTTC.

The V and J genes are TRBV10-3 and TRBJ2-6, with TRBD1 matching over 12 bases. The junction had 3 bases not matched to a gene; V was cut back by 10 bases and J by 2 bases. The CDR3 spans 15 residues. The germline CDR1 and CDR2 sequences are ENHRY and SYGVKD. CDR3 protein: CATGTGGTGANVLTF. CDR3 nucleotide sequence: TGTGCCACCGGGACAGGGGGCACTGGGGCCAACGTCCTGACTTTC.

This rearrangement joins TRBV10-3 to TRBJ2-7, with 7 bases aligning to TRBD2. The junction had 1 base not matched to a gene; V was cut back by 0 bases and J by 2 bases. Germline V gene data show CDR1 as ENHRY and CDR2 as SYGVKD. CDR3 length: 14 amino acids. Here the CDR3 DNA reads TGTGCCATCAGTGAGTCGACTAGCCCCTACGAGCAGTACTTC. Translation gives CAISESTSPYEQYF.

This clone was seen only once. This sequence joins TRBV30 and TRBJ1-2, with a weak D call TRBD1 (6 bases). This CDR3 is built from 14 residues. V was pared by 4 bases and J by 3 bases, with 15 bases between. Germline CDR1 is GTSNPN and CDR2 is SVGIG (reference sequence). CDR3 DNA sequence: TGTGCCTGGACCGGGGACACCTACTACTATGGCTACACCTTC. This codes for CAWTGDTYYYGYTF.

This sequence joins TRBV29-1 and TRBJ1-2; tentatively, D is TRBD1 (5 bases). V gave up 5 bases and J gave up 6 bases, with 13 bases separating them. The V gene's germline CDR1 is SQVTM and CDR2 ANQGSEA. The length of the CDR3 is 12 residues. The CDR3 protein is CSVLARVDGYTF. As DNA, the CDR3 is TGCAGCGTTCTGGCCAGGGTGGATGGCTACACCTTC.

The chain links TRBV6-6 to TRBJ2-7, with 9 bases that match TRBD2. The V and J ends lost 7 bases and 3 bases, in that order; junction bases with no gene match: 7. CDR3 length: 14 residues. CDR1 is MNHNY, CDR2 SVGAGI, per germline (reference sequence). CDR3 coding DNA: TGTGCCAGCACTCGGACTAGCGTAAGCTACGAGCAGTACTTC. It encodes CASTRTSVSYEQYF.

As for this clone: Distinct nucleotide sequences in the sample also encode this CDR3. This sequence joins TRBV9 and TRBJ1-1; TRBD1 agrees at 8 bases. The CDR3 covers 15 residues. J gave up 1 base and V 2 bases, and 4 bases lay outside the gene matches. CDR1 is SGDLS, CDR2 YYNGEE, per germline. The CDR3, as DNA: TGTGCCAGCAGCGTTGGGACAGGCGGGAACACTGAAGCTTTCTTT. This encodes CASSVGTGGNTEAFF.

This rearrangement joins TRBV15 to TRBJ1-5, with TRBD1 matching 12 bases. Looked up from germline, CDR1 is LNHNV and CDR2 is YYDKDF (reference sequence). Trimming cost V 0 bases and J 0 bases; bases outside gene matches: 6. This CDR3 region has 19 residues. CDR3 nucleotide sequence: TGTGCCACCAGCAGAGAGGGACAGGGGGCCCAATATAGCAATCAGCCCCAGCATTTT. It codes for CATSREGQGAQYSNQPQHF. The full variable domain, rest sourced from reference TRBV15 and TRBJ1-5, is DAMVIQNPRYQVTQFGKPVTLSCSQTLNHNVMYWYQQKSSQAPKLLFHYYDKDFNNEADTPDNFQSRRPNTSFCFLDIRSPGLGDTAMYLCATSREGQGAQYSNQPQHFGDGTRLSIL.

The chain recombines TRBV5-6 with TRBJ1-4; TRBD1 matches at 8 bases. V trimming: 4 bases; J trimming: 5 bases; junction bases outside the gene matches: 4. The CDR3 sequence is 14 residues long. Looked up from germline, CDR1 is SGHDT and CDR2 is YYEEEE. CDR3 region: CASSPRGPNEKLFF. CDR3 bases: TGTGCCAGCAGCCCCAGGGGGCCAAATGAAAAACTGTTTTTT.

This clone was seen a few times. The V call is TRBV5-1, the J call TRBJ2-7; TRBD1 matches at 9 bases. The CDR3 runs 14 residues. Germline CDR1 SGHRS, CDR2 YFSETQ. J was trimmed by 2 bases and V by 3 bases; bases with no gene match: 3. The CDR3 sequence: CASSSRTGAYEQYF. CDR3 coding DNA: TGCGCCAGCAGCTCGAGGACAGGGGCCTACGAGCAGTACTTC.

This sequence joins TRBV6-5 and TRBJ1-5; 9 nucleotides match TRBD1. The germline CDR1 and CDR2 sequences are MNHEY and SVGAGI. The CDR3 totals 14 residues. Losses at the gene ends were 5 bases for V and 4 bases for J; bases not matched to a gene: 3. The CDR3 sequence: CASSRGTGNQPQHF. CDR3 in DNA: TGTGCCAGCAGTCGAGGGACAGGGAATCAGCCCCAGCATTTT.

The CDR3 loop is CASNPGGADTEAFF. CDR3 sequence (DNA): TGTGCCAGCAACCCTGGTGGGGCCGACACTGAAGCTTTCTTT. J is TRBJ1-1 and V is TRBV28, with TRBD1 as a possible D gene (5 bases). Germline V gives CDR1 MDHEN, CDR2 SYDVKM. The V end was cut by 7 bases, the J end by 3 bases, with 15 bases between. The CDR3 spans 14 residues.

CDR3 protein: CASRLWTSENYEQYF. CDR3 DNA sequence: TGCGCCAGCCGCCTATGGACTAGCGAGAACTACGAGCAGTACTTC. The J gene is TRBJ2-7, the V gene TRBV23-1, with 9 bases matching TRBD2. TRBV23-1 is recorded as an ORF, its role being uncertain. Unmatched junction bases numbered 11, after V lost 8 bases and J lost 3 bases. This CDR3 comprises 15 residues.

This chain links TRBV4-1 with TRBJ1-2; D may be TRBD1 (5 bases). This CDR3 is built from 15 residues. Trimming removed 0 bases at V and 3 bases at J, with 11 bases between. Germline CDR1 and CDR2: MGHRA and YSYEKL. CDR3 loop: CASSQEYWGDYGYTF. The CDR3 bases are TGCGCCAGCAGCCAAGAGTATTGGGGGGACTATGGCTACACCTTC.

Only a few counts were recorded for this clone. The CDR3 DNA reads TGTGCCAGCAGCGTAGGGCACGGCAGGGGCGTCGACTACACCTTC. Translating gives CASSVGHGRGVDYTF. The rearrangement links TRBV7-2 to TRBJ1-2; weak D call: TRBD1 (6 bases). V was trimmed by 5 bases and J by 10 bases, leaving 23 bases between them. Germline-derived CDR1 and CDR2 are SGHTA and FQGNSA. The length of the CDR3 is 15 residues.

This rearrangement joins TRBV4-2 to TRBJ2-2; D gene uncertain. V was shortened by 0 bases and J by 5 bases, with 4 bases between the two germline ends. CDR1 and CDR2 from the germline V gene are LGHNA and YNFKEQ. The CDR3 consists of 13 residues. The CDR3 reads CASSQDETGELFF. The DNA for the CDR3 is TGTGCCAGCAGCCAAGACGAGACCGGGGAGCTGTTTTTT.

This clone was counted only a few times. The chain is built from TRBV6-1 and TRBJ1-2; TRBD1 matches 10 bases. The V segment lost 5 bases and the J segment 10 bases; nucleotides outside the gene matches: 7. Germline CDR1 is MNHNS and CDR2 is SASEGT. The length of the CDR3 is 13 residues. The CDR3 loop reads CASSPRDRGIYTF. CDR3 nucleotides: TGTGCCAGCAGTCCTCGGGACAGGGGAATCTACACCTTC.

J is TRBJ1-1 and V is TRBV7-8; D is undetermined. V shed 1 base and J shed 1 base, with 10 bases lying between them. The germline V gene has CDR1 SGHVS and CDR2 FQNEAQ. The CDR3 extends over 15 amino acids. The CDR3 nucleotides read TGTGCCAGCAGCTTAGAGCCCCAGGAGAACACTGAAGCTTTCTTT. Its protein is CASSLEPQENTEAFF. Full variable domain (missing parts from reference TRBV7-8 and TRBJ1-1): GAGVSQSPRYKVAKRGQDVALRCDPISGHVSLFWYQQALGQGPEFLTYFQNEAQLDKSGLPSDRFFAERPEGSVSTLKIQRTQQEDSAVYLCASSLEPQENTEAFFGQGTRLTVV.

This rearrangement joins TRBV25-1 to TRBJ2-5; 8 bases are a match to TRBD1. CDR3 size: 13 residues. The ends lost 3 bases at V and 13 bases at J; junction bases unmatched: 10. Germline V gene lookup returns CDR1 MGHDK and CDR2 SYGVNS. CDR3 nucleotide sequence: TGTGCCAGCAGTGACAGGGGGCGTCGGGCCTGGTACTTC. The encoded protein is CASSDRGRRAWYF.

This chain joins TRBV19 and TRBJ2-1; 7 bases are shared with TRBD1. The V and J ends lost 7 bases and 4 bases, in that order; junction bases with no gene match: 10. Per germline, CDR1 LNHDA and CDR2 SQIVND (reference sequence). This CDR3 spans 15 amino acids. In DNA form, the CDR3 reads TGTGCCAGTACTCCGACAGGGAGCCGATACAATGAGCAGTTCTTC. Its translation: CASTPTGSRYNEQFF. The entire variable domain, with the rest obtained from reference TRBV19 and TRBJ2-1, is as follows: DGGITQSPKYLFRKEGQNVTLSCEQNLNHDAMYWYRQDPGQGLRLIYYSQIVNDFQKGDIAEGYSVSREKKESFPLTVTSAQKNPTAFYLCASTPTGSRYNEQFFGPGTRLTVL.

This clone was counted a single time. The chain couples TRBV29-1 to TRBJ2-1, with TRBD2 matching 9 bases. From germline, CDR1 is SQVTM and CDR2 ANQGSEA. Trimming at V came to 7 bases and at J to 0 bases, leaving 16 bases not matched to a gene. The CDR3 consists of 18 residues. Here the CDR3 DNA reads TGCAGCGCAACGAGCGGGGGGCCCTCCGGTTTCTCCTACAATGAGCAGTTCTTC. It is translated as CSATSGGPSGFSYNEQFF.

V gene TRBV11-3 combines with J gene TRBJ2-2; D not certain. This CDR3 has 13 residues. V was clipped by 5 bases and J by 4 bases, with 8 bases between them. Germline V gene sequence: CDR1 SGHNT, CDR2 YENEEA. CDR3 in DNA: TGTGCCAGCAGCCCCAGATTCACCGGGGAGCTGTTTTTT. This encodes CASSPRFTGELFF.

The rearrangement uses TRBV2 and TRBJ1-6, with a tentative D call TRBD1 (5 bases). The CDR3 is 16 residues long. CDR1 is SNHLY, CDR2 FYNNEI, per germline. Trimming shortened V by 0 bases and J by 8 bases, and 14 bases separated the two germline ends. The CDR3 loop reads CASSEAGTPRDSPLHF. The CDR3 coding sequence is TGTGCCAGCAGTGAAGCCGGGACTCCTAGAGATTCACCCCTCCACTTT.

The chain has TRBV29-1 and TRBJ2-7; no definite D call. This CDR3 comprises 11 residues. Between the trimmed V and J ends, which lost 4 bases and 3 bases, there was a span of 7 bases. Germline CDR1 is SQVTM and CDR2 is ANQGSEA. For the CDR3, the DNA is TGCAGCGTTGGCGACTTCTACGAGCAGTACTTC. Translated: CSVGDFYEQYF.